The 4 T cell receptor beta chains reported below all come from one sample, sequenced in a study of CD8+ T cells in alopecia areata. RNA was isolated and reverse transcribed to cDNA, the sequencing template. Repertoires were generated with immunoSEQ multiplex PCR, while TCRdb's copy carries only in-frame clones and drops some. The repertoire holds more than 200,000 clones, under 70% seen once, with 4.2% in the top ten. As for treatment: oral pan-JAK inhibitor, 5-10 mg twice daily. Specimen: CD4+ T cells sorted from blood, collected at week 4, from a patient treated with tofacitinib. The receptors were sampled from a human donor with alopecia areata.

In this sample, this clone turned up once. The chain is built from TRBV29-1 and TRBJ2-5; 11 bases agree with TRBD2. Germline loops: CDR1 SQVTM, CDR2 ANQGSEA. V lost 8 bases and J lost 1; bases outside the gene matches: 12. The CDR3 is made up of 16 amino acids. The CDR3 sequence: CSISRLAGGLQETQYF. CDR3 DNA: TGCAGCATAAGCCGGTTAGCGGGGGGGCTCCAAGAGACCCAGTACTTC.

This chain connects TRBV5-4 to TRBJ2-5; D possibly uses TRBD1 or TRBD2 (5 bases each). CDR3 length: 14 amino acids. Trimming left V 0 bases short and J 4 bases short, with 10 bases between. Looked up from germline, CDR1 is SGHNT and CDR2 is YYREEE (reference sequence). CDR3 DNA: TGTGCCAGCAGCTTGGGACAGCGGTCAGAGACCCAGTACTTC. Residues: CASSLGQRSETQYF.

The chain employs TRBV23-1 and TRBJ2-7; D remains ambiguous. TRBV23-1 is an open reading frame, and its role is uncertain. This CDR3 contains 12 residues. V was shortened by 2 bases and J by 2 bases, with 4 bases between the two germline ends. This CDR3 reads CASSQTAYEQYF. The DNA of the CDR3 is TGCGCCAGCAGTCAAACGGCCTACGAGCAGTACTTC.

This clone has more than one count but fewer than ten. Germline and junction disagree at one end, which may indicate a read error. The rearrangement links TRBV5-4 to TRBJ2-5; D could derive from TRBD1 or TRBD2 (6 bases each). Germline CDR1 reads SGHNT; CDR2 reads YYREEE (reference sequence). The CDR3 extends over 15 amino acids. The CDR3 sequence is CASSPRRGAGETQYF. The CDR3 DNA sequence: TGTGCTAGCAGCCCTCGAAGGGGGGCGGGGGAGACCCAGTACTTC.